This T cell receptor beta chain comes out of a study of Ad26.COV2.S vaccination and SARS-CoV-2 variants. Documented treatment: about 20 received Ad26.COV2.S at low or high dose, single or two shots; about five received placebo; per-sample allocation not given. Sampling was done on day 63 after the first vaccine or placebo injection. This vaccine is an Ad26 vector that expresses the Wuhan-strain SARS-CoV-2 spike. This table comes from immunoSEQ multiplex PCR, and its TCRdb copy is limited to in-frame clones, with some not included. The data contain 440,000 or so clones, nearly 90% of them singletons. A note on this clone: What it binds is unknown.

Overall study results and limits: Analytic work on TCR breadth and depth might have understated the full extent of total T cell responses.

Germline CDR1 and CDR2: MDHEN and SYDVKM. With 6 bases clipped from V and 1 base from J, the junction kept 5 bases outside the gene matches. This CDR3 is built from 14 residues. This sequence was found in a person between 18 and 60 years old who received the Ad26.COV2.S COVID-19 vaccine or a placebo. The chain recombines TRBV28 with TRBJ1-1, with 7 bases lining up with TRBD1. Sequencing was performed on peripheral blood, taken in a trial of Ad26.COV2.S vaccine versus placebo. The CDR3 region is CASRPGQANTEAFF. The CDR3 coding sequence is TGTGCCAGCAGGCCCGGACAGGCGAACACTGAAGCTTTCTTT.